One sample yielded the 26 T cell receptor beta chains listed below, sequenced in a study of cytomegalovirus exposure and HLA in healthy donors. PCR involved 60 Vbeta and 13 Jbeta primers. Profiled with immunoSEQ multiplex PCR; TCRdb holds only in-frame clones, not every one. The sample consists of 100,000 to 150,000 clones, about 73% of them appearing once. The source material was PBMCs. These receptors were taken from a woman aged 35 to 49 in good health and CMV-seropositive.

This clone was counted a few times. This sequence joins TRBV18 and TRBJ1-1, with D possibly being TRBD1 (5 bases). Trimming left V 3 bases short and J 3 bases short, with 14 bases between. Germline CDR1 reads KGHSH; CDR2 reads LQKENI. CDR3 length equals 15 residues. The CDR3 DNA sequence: TGTGCCAGCTCACCCACGGACACAGGCCACACTGAAGCTTTCTTT. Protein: CASSPTDTGHTEAFF. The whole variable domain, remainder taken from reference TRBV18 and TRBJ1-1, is NAGVMQNPRHLVRRRGQEARLRCSPMKGHSHVYWYRQLPEEGLKFMVYLQKENIIDESGMPKERFSAEFPKEGPSILRIQQVVRGDSAAYFCASSPTDTGHTEAFFGQGTRLTVV.

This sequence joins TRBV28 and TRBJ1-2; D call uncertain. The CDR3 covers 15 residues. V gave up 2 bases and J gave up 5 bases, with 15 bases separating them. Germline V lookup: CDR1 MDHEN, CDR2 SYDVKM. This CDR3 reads CASSLGWAHPYGYTF. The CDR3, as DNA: TGTGCCAGCAGTTTAGGGTGGGCCCACCCGTATGGCTACACCTTC.

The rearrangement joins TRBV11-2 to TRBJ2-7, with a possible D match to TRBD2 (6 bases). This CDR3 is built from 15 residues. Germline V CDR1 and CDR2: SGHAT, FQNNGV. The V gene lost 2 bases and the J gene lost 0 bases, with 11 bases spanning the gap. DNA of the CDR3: TGTGCCAGCAGCTTAAGCGGGCCCTCCTCCTACGAGCAGTACTTC. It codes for CASSLSGPSSYEQYF.

The CDR3 DNA follows: TGTGCCAGCAGCTTGGGGGGGTTGAACACTGAAGCTTTCTTT. This sequence encodes CASSLGGLNTEAFF. V gene TRBV2 combines with J gene TRBJ1-1, with D possibly matching TRBD1 (5 bases). V was shortened by 6 bases and J by 0 bases, with 11 bases between the two germline ends. CDR1 is SNHLY and CDR2 is FYNNEI in the germline V gene. CDR3 length equals 14 residues.

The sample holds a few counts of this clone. The CDR3 protein is CASSYRDRGRNTIYF. DNA for the CDR3: TGTGCCAGCAGTTACAGGGACAGGGGCAGAAACACCATATATTTT. The chain carries TRBV6-5 and TRBJ1-3, with 10 bases fitting TRBD1. The junction had 3 bases not matched to a gene; V was cut back by 2 bases and J by 5 bases. CDR1 is MNHEY and CDR2 is SVGAGI in the germline V gene. This CDR3 comprises 15 residues.

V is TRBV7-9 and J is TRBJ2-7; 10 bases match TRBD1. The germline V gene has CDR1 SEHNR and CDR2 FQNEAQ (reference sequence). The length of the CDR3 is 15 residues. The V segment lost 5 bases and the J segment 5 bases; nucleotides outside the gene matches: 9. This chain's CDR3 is CASSPSTGGQNEQYF. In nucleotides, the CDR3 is TGTGCCAGCAGCCCATCGACAGGGGGCCAAAACGAGCAGTACTTC.

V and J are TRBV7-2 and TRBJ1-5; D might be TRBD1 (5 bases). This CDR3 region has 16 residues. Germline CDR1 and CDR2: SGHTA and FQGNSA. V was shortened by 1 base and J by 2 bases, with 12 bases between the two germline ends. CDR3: CASSLEEGRGNQPQHF. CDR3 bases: TGTGCCAGCAGCTTAGAGGAGGGGCGCGGCAATCAGCCCCAGCATTTT.

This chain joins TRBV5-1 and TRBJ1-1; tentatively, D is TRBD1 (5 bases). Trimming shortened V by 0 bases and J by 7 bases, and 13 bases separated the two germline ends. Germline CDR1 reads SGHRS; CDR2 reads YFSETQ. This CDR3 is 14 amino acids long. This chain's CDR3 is CASSLESVTGEAFF. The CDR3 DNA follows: TGCGCCAGCAGCTTGGAAAGTGTCACAGGTGAAGCTTTCTTT.

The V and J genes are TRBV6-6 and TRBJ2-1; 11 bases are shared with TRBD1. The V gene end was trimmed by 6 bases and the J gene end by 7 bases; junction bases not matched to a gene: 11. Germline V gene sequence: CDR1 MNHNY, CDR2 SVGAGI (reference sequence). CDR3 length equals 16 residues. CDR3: CASSPGQGAWKNEQFF. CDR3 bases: TGTGCCAGCAGCCCAGGACAGGGGGCTTGGAAGAATGAGCAGTTCTTC.

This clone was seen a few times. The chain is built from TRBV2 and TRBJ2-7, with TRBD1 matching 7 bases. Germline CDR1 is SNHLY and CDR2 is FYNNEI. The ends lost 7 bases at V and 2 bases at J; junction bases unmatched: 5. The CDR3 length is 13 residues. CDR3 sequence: CASTRDRAYEQYF. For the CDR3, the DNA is TGTGCCAGCACCCGGGACAGAGCCTACGAGCAGTACTTC.

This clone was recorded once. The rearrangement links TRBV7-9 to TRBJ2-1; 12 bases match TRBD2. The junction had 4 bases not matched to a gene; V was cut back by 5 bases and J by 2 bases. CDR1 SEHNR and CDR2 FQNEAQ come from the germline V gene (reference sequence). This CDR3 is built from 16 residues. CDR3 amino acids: CASSPLAGGTYNEQFF. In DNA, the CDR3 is TGTGCCAGCAGCCCACTAGCGGGGGGAACCTACAATGAGCAGTTCTTC.

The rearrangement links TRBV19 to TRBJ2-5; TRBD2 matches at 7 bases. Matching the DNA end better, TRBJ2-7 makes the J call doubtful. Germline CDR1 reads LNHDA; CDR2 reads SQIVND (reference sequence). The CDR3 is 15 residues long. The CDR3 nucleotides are TGTGCCAGTAGTAGACTGCTAGCGGATTCCTACGAGCAGTACTTC. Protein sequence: CASSRLLADSYEQYF.

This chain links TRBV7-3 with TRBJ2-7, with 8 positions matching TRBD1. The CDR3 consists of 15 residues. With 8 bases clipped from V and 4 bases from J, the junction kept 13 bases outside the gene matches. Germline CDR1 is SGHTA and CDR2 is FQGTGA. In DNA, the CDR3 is TGTGCCAGCGCGTCCGCCGGGACAGGAGGTTACGAGCAGTACTTC. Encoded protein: CASASAGTGGYEQYF. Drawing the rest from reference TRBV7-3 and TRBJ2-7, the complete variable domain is GAGVSQTPSNKVTEKGKYVELRCDPISGHTALYWYRQSLGQGPEFLIYFQGTGAADDSGLPNDRFFAVRPEGSVSTLKIQRTERGDSAVYLCASASAGTGGYEQYFGPGTRLTVT.

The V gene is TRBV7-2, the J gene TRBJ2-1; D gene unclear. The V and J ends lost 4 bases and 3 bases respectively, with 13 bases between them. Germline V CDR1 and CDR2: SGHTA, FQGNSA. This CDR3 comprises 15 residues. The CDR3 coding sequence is TGTGCCAGCAGCTCCGGGTCCCAATACTACAATGAGCAGTTCTTC. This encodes CASSSGSQYYNEQFF.

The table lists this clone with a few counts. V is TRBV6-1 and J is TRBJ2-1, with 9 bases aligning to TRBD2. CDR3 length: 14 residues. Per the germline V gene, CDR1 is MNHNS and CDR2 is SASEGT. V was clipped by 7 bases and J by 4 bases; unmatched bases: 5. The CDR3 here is CASTRTSEYNEQFF. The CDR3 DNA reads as TGTGCCAGCACGCGGACTAGCGAGTACAATGAGCAGTTCTTC.

The CDR3 sequence is CASSPFSTQGSYEQYF. In DNA, the CDR3 is TGTGCCAGCTCCCCGTTTTCGACACAGGGCTCCTACGAGCAGTACTTC. The V call is TRBV18, the J call TRBJ2-7; perhaps TRBD1 as D (6 bases). Per the germline V gene, CDR1 is KGHSH and CDR2 is LQKENI. The CDR3 runs to 16 residues. Trimming shortened V by 6 bases and J by 0 bases, and 18 bases separated the two germline ends.

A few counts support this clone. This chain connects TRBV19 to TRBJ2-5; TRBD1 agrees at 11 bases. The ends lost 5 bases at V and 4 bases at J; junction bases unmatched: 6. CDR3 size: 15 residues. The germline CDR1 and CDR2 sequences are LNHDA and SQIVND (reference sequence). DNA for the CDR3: TGTGCCAGTAGTGCCCGGGACAGGGGGAGAGAGACCCAGTACTTC. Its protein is CASSARDRGRETQYF.

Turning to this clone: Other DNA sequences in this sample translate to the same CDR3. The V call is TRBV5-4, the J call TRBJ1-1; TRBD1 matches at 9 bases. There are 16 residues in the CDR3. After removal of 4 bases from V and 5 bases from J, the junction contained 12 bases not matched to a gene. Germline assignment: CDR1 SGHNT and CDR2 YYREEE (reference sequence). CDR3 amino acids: CASSTGQGSSRTEAFF. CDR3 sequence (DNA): TGTGCCAGCAGCACCGGACAGGGGAGCTCGAGGACTGAAGCTTTCTTT.

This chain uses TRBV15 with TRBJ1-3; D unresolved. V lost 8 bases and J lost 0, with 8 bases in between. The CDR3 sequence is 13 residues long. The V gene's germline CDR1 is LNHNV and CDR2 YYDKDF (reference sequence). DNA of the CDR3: TGTGCCACCTGGGCCCCCTCTGGAAACACCATATATTTT. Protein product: CATWAPSGNTIYF.

CDR3 in amino acids: CASSQDQQRGGRETQYF. DNA for the CDR3: TGCGCCAGCAGCCAAGATCAACAGCGGGGGGGCCGAGAGACCCAGTACTTC. V gene TRBV4-1 combines with J gene TRBJ2-5; 10 bases line up with TRBD2. Germline assignment: CDR1 MGHRA and CDR2 YSYEKL. Losses at the gene ends were 0 bases for V and 4 bases for J; bases not matched to a gene: 8. This CDR3 spans 17 amino acids.

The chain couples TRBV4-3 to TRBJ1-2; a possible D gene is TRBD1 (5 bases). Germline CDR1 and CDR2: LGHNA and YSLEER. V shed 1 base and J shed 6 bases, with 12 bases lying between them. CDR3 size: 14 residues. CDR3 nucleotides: TGCGCCAGCAGCCAAGTGGGCAGGGTTGATGGCTACACCTTC. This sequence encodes CASSQVGRVDGYTF.

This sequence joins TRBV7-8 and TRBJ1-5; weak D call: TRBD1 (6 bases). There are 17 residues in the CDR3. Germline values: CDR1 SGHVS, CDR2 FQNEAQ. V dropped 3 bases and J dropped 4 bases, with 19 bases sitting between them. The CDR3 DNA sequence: TGTGCCAGCAGCTTCGACAGGTCTCATGGGTTGAATCAGCCCCAGCATTTT. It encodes CASSFDRSHGLNQPQHF.

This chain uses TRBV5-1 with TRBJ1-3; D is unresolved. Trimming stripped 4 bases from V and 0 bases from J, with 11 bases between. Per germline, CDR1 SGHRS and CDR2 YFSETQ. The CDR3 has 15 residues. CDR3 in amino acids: CASSMNSNSGNTIYF. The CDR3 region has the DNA TGCGCCAGCAGCATGAACAGCAACTCTGGAAACACCATATATTTT.

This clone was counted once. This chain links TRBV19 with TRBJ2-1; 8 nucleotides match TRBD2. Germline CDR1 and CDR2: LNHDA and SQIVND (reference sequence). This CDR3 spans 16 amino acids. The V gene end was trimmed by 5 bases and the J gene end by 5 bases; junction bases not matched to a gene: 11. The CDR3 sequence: CASSFLGLADNNEQFF. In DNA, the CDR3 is TGTGCCAGTAGTTTCCTCGGACTAGCCGATAACAATGAGCAGTTCTTC.

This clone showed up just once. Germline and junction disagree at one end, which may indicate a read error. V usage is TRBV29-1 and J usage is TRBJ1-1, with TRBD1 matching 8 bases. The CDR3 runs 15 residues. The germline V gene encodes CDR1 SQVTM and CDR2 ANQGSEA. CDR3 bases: TGCGGCGTTGAGGGGGCAGGGGGCGCGAAAACTGAAGCTTTCTTT. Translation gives CGVEGAGGAKTEAFF.

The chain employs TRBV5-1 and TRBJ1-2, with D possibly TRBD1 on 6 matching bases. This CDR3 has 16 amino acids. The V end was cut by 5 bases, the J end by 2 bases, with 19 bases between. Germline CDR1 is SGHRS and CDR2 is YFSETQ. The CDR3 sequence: CASRSIGGVANYGYTF. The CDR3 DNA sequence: TGCGCCAGCAGGTCGATTGGGGGCGTCGCGAACTATGGCTACACCTTC.